This paragraph reports one TCR beta chain. What it binds is not known. The CDR3 covers 15 residues. Germline loops: CDR1 GTSNPN, CDR2 SVGIG (reference sequence). Trimming removed 0 bases at V and 7 bases at J, with 18 bases between. This sample stems from a study of cytomegalovirus exposure and HLA in healthy donors. Study conclusions and caveats: Earlier analysis looked at TCR beta V segments, and most were productive about 90% or about 30% of the time.

Use of 60 Vbeta and 13 Jbeta primers characterized the PCR. Produced via immunoSEQ multiplex PCR; TCRdb's table is partial and in-frame only. The data contain approximately 220,000 clones, 76% of them singletons. This sequence originates from a man aged 18 to 30 in good health and CMV-seronegative. The sequencing sample was made of PBMCs. V is TRBV30 and J is TRBJ1-1; no clear D. CDR3 protein: CAWSVSGGLRLEAFF. The CDR3 nucleotides are TGTGCCTGGAGTGTATCGGGTGGTTTAAGGCTTGAAGCTTTCTTT.